This T cell receptor (beta chain) was identified in a study of T cells after yellow fever vaccination. On the study more broadly: Preparation used SMART-Seq v4 Ultra Low Input for the low-cell-number fractions. Points from the study as a whole: Relatively few clonotypes were ones that appeared in both CD4 and CD8 compartments. Weaker, the secondary response peaked sooner, at day 5 versus 15.

The CDR3 runs 15 residues. J lost 15 bases, V lost 0 bases, and 10 bases had no gene match. Germline V gives CDR1 MGHRA, CDR2 YSYEKL. Comments on this clonotype: Its antigen is still unknown.

TCRdb reanalysed the 5' RACE reads using MiXCR and keeps one entry per CDR3 protein. The data show 400,000 to 450,000 distinct CDR3 sequences, with around 20% seen just once and 15% to 20% held by the top ten. This clonotype was sampled from a man between 18 and 35 years old who received the YFV17D yellow fever vaccine. The sequenced sample was PBMCs, obtained before the yellow fever booster vaccination. The rearrangement links TRBV4-1 to TRBJ2-1, with 11 bases matching TRBD2. The CDR3 loop reads CASSQDLASGGYRFF. The CDR3 nucleotides are TGCGCCAGCAGCCAAGATCTGGCTAGCGGGGGGTATCGGTTCTTC.